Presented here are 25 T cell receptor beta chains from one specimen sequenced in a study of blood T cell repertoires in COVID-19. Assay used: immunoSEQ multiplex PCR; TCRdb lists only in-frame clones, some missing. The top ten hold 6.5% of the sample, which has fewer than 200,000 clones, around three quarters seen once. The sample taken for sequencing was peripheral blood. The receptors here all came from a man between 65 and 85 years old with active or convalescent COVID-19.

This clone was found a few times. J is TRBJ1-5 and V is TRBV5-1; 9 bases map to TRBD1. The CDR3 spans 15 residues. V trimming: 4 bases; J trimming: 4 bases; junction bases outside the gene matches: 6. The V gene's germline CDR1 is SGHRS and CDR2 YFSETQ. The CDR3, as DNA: TGCGCCAGCAGCGAGACCGGGACAGGGAATCAGCCCCAGCATTTT. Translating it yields CASSETGTGNQPQHF.

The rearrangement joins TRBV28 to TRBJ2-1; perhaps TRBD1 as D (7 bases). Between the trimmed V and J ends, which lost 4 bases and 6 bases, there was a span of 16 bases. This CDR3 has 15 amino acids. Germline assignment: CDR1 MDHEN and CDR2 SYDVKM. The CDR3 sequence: CASSSVGRDSNEQFF. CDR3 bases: TGTGCCAGCAGTTCCGTCGGGCGGGACAGCAATGAGCAGTTCTTC.

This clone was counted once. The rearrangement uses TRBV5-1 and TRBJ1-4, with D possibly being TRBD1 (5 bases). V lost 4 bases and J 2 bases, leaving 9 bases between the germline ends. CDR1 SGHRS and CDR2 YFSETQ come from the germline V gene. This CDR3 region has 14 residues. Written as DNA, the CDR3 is TGCGCCAGCAGCATATCAGGGACTAATGAAAAACTGTTTTTT. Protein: CASSISGTNEKLFF.

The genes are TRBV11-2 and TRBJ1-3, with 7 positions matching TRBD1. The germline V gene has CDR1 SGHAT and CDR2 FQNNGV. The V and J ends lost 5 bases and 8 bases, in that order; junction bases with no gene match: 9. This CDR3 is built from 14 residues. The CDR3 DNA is TGTGCCAGCAGCCAGCCGACAGGGTCGGACACCATATATTTT. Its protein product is CASSQPTGSDTIYF. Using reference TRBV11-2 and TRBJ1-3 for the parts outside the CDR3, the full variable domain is EAGVAQSPRYKIIEKRQSVAFWCNPISGHATLYWYQQILGQGPKLLIQFQNNGVVDDSQLPKDRFSAERLKGVDSTLKIQPAKLEDSAVYLCASSQPTGSDTIYFGEGSWLTVV.

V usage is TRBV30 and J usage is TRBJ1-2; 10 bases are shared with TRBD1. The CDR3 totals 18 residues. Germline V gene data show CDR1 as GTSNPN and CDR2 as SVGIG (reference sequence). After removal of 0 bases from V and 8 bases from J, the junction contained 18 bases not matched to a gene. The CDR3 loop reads CAWSVLRDRGHPRGGYTF. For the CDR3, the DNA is TGTGCCTGGAGTGTACTACGGGACAGGGGTCACCCCAGGGGCGGCTACACCTTC.

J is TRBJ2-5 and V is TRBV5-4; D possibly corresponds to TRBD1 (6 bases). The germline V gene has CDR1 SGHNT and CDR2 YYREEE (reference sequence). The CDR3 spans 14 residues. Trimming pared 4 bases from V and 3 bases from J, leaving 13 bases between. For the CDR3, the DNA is TGTGCCAGCAGCCTCGGGACACAGAAAGAGACCCAGTACTTC. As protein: CASSLGTQKETQYF. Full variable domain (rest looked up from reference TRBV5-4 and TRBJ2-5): ETGVTQSPTHLIKTRGQQVTLRCSSQSGHNTVSWYQQALGQGPQFIFQYYREEENGRGNFPPRFSGLQFPNYSSELNVNALELDDSALYLCASSLGTQKETQYFGPGTRLLVL.

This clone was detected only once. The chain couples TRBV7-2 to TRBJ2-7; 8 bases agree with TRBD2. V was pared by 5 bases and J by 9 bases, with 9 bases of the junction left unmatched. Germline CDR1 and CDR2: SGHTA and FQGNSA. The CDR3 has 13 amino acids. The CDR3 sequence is CASSPIGGGRQYF. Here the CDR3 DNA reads TGTGCCAGCAGCCCGATCGGGGGGGGACGGCAGTACTTC. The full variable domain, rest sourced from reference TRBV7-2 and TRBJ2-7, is GAGVSQSPSNKVTEKGKDVELRCDPISGHTALYWYRQSLGQGLEFLIYFQGNSAPDKSGLPSDRFSAERTGGSVSTLTIQRTQQEDSAVYLCASSPIGGGRQYFGPGTRLTVT.

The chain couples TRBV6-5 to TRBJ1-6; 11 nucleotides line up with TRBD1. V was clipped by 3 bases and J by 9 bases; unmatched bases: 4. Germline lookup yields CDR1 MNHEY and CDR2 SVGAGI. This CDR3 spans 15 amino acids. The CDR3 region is CASSYGGQGGSPLHF. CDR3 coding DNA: TGTGCCAGCAGTTATGGGGGACAGGGGGGTTCACCCCTCCACTTT.

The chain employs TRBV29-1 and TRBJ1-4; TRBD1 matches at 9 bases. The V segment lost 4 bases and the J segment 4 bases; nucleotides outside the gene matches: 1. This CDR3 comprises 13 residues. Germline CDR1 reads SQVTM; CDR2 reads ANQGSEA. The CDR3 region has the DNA TGCAGCGTTGCGGGACAGGGTAATGAAAAACTGTTTTTT. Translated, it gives CSVAGQGNEKLFF.

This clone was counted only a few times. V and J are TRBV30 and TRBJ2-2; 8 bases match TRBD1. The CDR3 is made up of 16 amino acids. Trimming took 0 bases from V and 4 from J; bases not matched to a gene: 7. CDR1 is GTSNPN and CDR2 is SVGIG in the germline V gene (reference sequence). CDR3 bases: TGTGCCTGGAGTGTCATCGGACAGGGCCCCACCGGGGAGCTGTTTTTT. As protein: CAWSVIGQGPTGELFF.

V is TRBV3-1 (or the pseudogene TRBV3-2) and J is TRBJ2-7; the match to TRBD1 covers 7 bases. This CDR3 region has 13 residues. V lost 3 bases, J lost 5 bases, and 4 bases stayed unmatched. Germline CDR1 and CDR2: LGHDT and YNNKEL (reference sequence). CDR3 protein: CASSHGTEDEQYF. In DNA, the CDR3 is TGTGCCAGCAGCCACGGGACAGAAGACGAGCAGTACTTC.

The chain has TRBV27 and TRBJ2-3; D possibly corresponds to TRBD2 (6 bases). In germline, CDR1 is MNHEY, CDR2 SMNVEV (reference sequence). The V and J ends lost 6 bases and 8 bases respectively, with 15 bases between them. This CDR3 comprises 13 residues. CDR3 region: CASRITSSGTQYF. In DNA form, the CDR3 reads TGTGCCAGCAGGATAACTAGCAGTGGTACGCAGTATTTT.

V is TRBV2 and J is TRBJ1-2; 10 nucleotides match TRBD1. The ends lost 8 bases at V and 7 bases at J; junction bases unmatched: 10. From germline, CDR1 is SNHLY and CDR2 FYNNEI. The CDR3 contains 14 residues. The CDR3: CASQRQGARSGYTF. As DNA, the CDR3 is TGTGCCAGCCAGAGACAGGGGGCTAGAAGTGGCTACACCTTC.

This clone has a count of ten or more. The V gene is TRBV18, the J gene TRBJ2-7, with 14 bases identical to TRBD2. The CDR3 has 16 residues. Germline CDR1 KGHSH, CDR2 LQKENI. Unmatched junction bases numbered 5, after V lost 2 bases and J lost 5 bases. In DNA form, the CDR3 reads TGTGCCAGCTCACCAACGGCGACTAGCGGGAGGGACGAGCAGTACTTC. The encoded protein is CASSPTATSGRDEQYF.

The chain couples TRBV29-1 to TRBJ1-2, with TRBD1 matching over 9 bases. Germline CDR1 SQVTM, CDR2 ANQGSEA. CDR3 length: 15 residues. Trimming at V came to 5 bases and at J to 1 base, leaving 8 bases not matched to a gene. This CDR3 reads CSVIQGTGLNYGYTF. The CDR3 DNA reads TGCAGCGTTATCCAAGGGACAGGGCTTAACTATGGCTACACCTTC.

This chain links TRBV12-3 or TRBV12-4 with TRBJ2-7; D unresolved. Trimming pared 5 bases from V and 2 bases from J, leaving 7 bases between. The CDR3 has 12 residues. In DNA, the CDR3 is TGTGCCAGCAGTCCTGACACCTACGAGCAGTACTTC. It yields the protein CASSPDTYEQYF.

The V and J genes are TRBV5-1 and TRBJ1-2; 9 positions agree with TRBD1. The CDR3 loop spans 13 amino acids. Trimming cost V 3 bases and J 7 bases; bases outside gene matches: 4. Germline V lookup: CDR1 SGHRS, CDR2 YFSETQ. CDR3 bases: TGCGCCAGCAGCTCCCCACAGGGGGCTGGCTACACCTTC. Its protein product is CASSSPQGAGYTF.

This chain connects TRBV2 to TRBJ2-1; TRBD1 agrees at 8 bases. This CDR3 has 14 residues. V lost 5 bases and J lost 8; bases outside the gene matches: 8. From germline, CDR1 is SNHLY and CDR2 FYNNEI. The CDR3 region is CASSPQGAGDEQFF. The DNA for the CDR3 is TGTGCCAGCAGTCCCCAGGGGGCAGGTGATGAGCAGTTCTTC.

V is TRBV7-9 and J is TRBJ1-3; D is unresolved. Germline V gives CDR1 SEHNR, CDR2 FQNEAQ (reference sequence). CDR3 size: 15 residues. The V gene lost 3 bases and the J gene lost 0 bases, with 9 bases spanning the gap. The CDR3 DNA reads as TGTGCCAGCAGCTTTACTTCGGGCTCTGGAAACACCATATATTTT. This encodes CASSFTSGSGNTIYF.

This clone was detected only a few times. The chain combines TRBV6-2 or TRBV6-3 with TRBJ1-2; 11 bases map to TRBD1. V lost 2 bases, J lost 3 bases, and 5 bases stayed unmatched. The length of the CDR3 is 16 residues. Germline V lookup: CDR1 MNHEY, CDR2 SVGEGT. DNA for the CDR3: TGTGCCAGCAGTTACACAAGGACAGGGGGCGACTATGGCTACACCTTC. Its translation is CASSYTRTGGDYGYTF.

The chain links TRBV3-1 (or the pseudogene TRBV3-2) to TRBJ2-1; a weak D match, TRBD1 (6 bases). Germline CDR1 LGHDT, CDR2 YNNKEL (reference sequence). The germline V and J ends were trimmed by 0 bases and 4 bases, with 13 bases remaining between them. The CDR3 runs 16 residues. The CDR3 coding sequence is TGTGCCAGCAGCCAAGATCACAGGGAGTTATACAATGAGCAGTTCTTC. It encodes CASSQDHRELYNEQFF.

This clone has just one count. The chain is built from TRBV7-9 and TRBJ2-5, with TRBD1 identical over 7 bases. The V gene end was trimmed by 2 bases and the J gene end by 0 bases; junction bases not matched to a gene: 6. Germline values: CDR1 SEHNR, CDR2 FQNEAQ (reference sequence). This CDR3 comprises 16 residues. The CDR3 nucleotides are TGTGCCAGCAGCTTAACCGGGACAGTGTACCAAGAGACCCAGTACTTC. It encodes CASSLTGTVYQETQYF.

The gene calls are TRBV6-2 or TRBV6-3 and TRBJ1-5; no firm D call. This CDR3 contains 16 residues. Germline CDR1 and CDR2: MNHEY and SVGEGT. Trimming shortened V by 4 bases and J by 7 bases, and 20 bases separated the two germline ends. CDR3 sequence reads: CASSFDPGSYGQPQHF. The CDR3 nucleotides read TGTGCCAGCAGTTTCGACCCTGGGTCCTACGGGCAGCCCCAGCATTTT.

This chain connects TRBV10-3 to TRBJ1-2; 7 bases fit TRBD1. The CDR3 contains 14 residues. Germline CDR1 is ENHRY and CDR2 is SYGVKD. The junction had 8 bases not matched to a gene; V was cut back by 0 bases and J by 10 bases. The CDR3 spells CAISESPDRVDYTF. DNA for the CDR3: TGTGCCATCAGTGAGTCGCCCGACAGGGTTGACTACACCTTC.

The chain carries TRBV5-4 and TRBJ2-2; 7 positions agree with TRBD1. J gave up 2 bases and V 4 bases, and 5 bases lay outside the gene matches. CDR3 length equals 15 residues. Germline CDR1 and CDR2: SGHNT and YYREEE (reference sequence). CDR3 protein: CASSPGGTNTGELFF. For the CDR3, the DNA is TGTGCCAGCAGCCCAGGGGGTACAAACACCGGGGAGCTGTTTTTT.